A selection of T cell receptor beta chains follows, all from one sample in a study of chemoradiotherapy in HPV16-positive cancers. Some clones are missing from TCRdb's copy, which holds only in-frame ones; the method was immunoSEQ multiplex PCR. Here the sample spans approximately 30,000 clones, approximately 90% being singletons. Sequences were derived from blood, sampled from a patient who underwent chemoradiotherapy. The receptors were sampled from a human donor with HPV-associated anogenital cancer. Both conserved end residues are part of each CDR3.

cdr3_aa	v_call	cdr3_length	j_call
CASSLDGGDSGNTIYF	TRBV5-1	16	TRBJ1-3
CASSEWYRDRYTDTQYF	TRBV6-1	17	TRBJ2-3
CASTPRGPYYEQYF	TRBV5-6	14	TRBJ2-7
CASSIMGAEQYF	TRBV19	12	TRBJ2-7
CASSLVPGGTEQFF	TRBV5-1	14	TRBJ2-1
CASSRTYTGELFF	TRBV7-3	13	TRBJ2-2
CASSRGEDTEAFF	TRBV7-2	13	TRBJ1-1
CASTRKERDNEQFF	TRBV6-5	14	TRBJ2-1
CASSADRVDGYTF	TRBV5-6	13	TRBJ1-2
CASSLGGGDYNEQFF	TRBV7-7	15	TRBJ2-1
CASSPGHNTGELFF	TRBV18	14	TRBJ2-2
CASSLSTANTEAFF	TRBV7-2	14	TRBJ1-1
CASSQGGPTGTGGELFF	TRBV4-1	17	TRBJ2-2
CASSTRDRYSNQPQHF	TRBV11-3	16	TRBJ1-5
CASSLFPGSYEQYF	TRBV27	14	TRBJ2-7
CASSLDSGGGTGELFF	TRBV27	16	TRBJ2-2
CASSSYTQGFNYGYTF	TRBV6-5	16	TRBJ1-2
CASSLALGADTQYF	TRBV5-8	14	TRBJ2-3
CAINPSGGTDTQYF	TRBV10-3	14	TRBJ2-3
CASRSSGGGLGGEQYF	TRBV10-2	16	TRBJ2-7
CASSLDPNGGYEQYF	TRBV11-2	15	TRBJ2-7
CASSFSIQGVGYTF	TRBV28	14	TRBJ1-2
CASSFGTTQETQYF	TRBV7-9	14	TRBJ2-5
CASSSHRGGYTF	TRBV27	12	TRBJ1-2
CASSDLAGGPGNEQFF	TRBV25-1	16	TRBJ2-1
CASSLSSNKDTQYF	TRBV7-3	14	TRBJ2-3
CASSLPGQGHEKLFF	TRBV5-6	15	TRBJ1-4
CASSQAGTGNEKLFF	TRBV6-5	15	TRBJ1-4
CASSLGPRGAGYTF	TRBV11-2	14	TRBJ1-2
CASSLSGVSYNEQFF	TRBV27	15	TRBJ2-1
CASSRTTDTGELFF	TRBV6-6	14	TRBJ2-2
CASSLSQKYGYTF	TRBV7-8	13	TRBJ1-2
CASMWGNPTGELFF	TRBV2	14	TRBJ2-2
CASSLVGEDEQYF	TRBV5-4	13	TRBJ2-7
CASSTGTGHYQPQHF	TRBV19	15	TRBJ1-5
CATSRDGTGTPEQYF	TRBV15	15	TRBJ2-7
CASSYSVRANYGYTF	TRBV6-5	15	TRBJ1-2
CASSRSLNTEAFF	TRBV19	13	TRBJ1-1
CASTKATDRNTEAFF	TRBV10-1	15	TRBJ1-1
CASSEGLSGGSYNEQFF	TRBV2	17	TRBJ2-1
CASSYSAGQGKDEAFF	TRBV6-6	16	TRBJ1-1
CASSLGAGAGGTIYF	TRBV7-2	15	TRBJ1-3
CASSLPLGSTGELFF	TRBV7-2	15	TRBJ2-2
CASSSPTSGGVSSYNEQFF	TRBV5-1	19	TRBJ2-1
CASSPIGGGANYGYTF	TRBV27	16	TRBJ1-2
CASSQVAANTGELFF	TRBV4-2	15	TRBJ2-2
CASSVAGGRADTQYF	TRBV9	15	TRBJ2-3
CASTTLGGAAGVAFF	TRBV27	15	TRBJ1-1
CASSSGLAATGELFF	TRBV7-9	15	TRBJ2-2
CASSGPGGRETQYF	TRBV9	14	TRBJ2-5
CASSYSRRETQYF	TRBV6-6	13	TRBJ2-5
CASSILRTSGNTIYF	TRBV19	15	TRBJ1-3
CASSSPNSPLHF	TRBV7-6	12	TRBJ1-6
CASSPLQHTDTQYF	TRBV7-9	14	TRBJ2-3
CASSTGTTNEKLFF	TRBV7-2	14	TRBJ1-4
CASSPQGPTNSPLHF	TRBV9	15	TRBJ1-6
CASSPHGGSDSYEQYF	TRBV9	16	TRBJ2-7